These 23 T cell receptor beta chains came from one sample sequenced in a study of CD8 T cells in Susac syndrome. Roughly 0.45 to 1 ug RNA was reverse transcribed with random hexamers. TCRdb ran MiXCR on the immunoSEQ multiplex PCR reads and lists one entry per CDR3 protein. Of about 130,000 distinct CDR3 sequences listed, around 94% are singletons. Sequencing input: CD4+ T cells from PBMCs. Receptors were obtained from a human donor in good health.

The chain recombines TRBV5-1 with TRBJ2-1; 9 bases align to TRBD2. The V segment lost 2 bases and the J segment 2 bases; nucleotides outside the gene matches: 5. In germline, CDR1 is SGHRS, CDR2 YFSETQ. The CDR3 is made up of 16 amino acids. The CDR3 nucleotides are TGCGCCAGCAGCTTAGGAGCTAGCGGGACCTACAATGAGCAGTTCTTC. Amino acids: CASSLGASGTYNEQFF.

This sequence joins TRBV14 and TRBJ2-5; 13 nucleotides line up with TRBD2. This CDR3 has 16 residues. Per germline, CDR1 SGHDN and CDR2 FVKESK. The ends lost 4 bases at V and 1 base at J; junction bases unmatched: 3. The CDR3: CASSPWTSGSQETQYF. CDR3 nucleotide sequence: TGTGCCAGCAGCCCTTGGACTAGCGGGAGCCAAGAGACCCAGTACTTC.

The J gene is TRBJ2-1, the V gene TRBV19, with D perhaps TRBD2 (5 bases). Germline assignment: CDR1 LNHDA and CDR2 SQIVND (reference sequence). The CDR3 spans 12 residues. V was shortened by 4 bases and J by 5 bases, with 6 bases between the two germline ends. CDR3: CASSTGNNEQFF. CDR3 sequence (DNA): TGTGCCAGTAGTACGGGGAACAATGAGCAGTTCTTC.

The rearrangement uses TRBV2 and TRBJ1-2, with D possibly matching TRBD1 (5 bases). Germline CDR1 reads SNHLY; CDR2 reads FYNNEI. The ends were cut back, 5 bases at V and 0 bases at J, with 16 bases in the middle. CDR3 length equals 16 residues. In DNA, the CDR3 is TGTGCCAGCAGTCCCCACAGGACATCCTCTAACTATGGCTACACCTTC. Translated: CASSPHRTSSNYGYTF.

This sequence joins TRBV20-1 and TRBJ1-1; D is ambiguous. This CDR3 is 12 amino acids long. V lost 1 base and J 1 base, leaving 4 bases between the germline ends. Germline V gene sequence: CDR1 DFQATT, CDR2 SNEGSKA (reference sequence). The DNA of the CDR3 is TGCAGTGCTAGAGTAAGGAACACTGAAGCTTTCTTT. Translation: CSARVRNTEAFF.

The V and J genes are TRBV29-1 and TRBJ2-1, with D perhaps matching TRBD1 or TRBD2 (5 bases each). This CDR3 contains 12 residues. V was cut by 7 bases and J by 5 bases, with 12 bases left in between. CDR1 is SQVTM and CDR2 is ANQGSEA in the germline V gene. DNA for the CDR3: TGCAGCGCGACCGGGACCGACAATGAGCAGTTCTTC. The encoded protein is CSATGTDNEQFF.

In its sample, this clonotype was seen a few times. The rearrangement uses TRBV7-2 and TRBJ2-1; TRBD2 aligns across 7 bases. The trim removed 4 bases at V and 1 base at J, leaving 7 bases unmatched. The germline CDR1 and CDR2 sequences are SGHTA and FQGNSA. The CDR3 is made up of 16 amino acids. The CDR3 loop reads CASSSREGLSYNEQFF. In DNA form, the CDR3 reads TGTGCCAGCAGCTCCAGGGAGGGACTTTCCTACAATGAGCAGTTCTTC.

V and J are TRBV30 and TRBJ1-5, with D unclear. Trimming stripped 2 bases from V and 5 bases from J, with 13 bases between. Germline CDR1 GTSNPN, CDR2 SVGIG (reference sequence). CDR3 length equals 14 residues. This CDR3 reads CAWSRVGLDQPQHF. DNA for the CDR3: TGTGCCTGGAGTCGGGTGGGGTTAGATCAGCCCCAGCATTTT.

The chain links TRBV28 to TRBJ2-5; TRBD2 is a possible D gene (6 bases). The CDR3 consists of 16 residues. Trimming pared 3 bases from V and 2 bases from J, leaving 16 bases between. Looked up from germline, CDR1 is MDHEN and CDR2 is SYDVKM. This CDR3 is CASSFTWRDPQETQYF. CDR3 DNA: TGTGCCAGCAGTTTTACTTGGAGGGACCCACAAGAGACCCAGTACTTC. The whole variable domain, remainder taken from reference TRBV28 and TRBJ2-5, is DVKVTQSSRYLVKRTGEKVFLECVQDMDHENMFWYRQDPGLGLRLIYFSYDVKMKEKGDIPEGYSVSREKKERFSLILESASTNQTSMYLCASSFTWRDPQETQYFGPGTRLLVL.

The chain couples TRBV9 to TRBJ2-5; D is unclear. V was clipped by 0 bases and J by 0 bases, with 9 bases between them. The length of the CDR3 is 15 residues. Germline V lookup: CDR1 SGDLS, CDR2 YYNGEE. CDR3 sequence: CASSVAGTNQETQYF. CDR3 DNA sequence: TGTGCCAGCAGCGTAGCTGGCACCAACCAAGAGACCCAGTACTTC. Supplemented by reference TRBV9 and TRBJ2-5, the full variable domain reads DSGVTQTPKHLITATGQRVTLRCSPRSGDLSVYWYQQSLDQGLQFLIQYYNGEERAKGNILERFSAQQFPDLHSELNLSSLELGDSALYFCASSVAGTNQETQYFGPGTRLLVL.

The chain couples TRBV24-1 to TRBJ2-1; no reliable D call. The CDR3 runs to 15 residues. CDR1 and CDR2 from the germline V gene are KGHDR and SFDVKD. Trimming stripped 3 bases from V and 1 base from J, with 9 bases between. CDR3 bases: TGTGCCACCAGTGATCCTCAAGGGTCCTACAATGAGCAGTTCTTC. It codes for CATSDPQGSYNEQFF.

This chain connects TRBV7-6 to TRBJ2-7, with 9 bases lining up with TRBD1. The CDR3 sequence is 19 residues long. V lost 2 bases to trimming and J lost 4 bases; unmatched junction nucleotides: 18. The germline V gene has CDR1 SGHVS and CDR2 FNYEAQ. The CDR3 is CASSLKSPGQGPLTYEQYF. As DNA, the CDR3 is TGTGCCAGCAGCTTAAAGTCTCCGGGACAGGGCCCTCTCACGTACGAGCAGTACTTC. The whole variable domain, remainder taken from reference TRBV7-6 and TRBJ2-7, is GAGVSQSPRYKVTKRGQDVALRCDPISGHVSLYWYRQALGQGPEFLTYFNYEAQQDKSGLPNDRFSAERPEGSISTLTIQRTEQRDSAMYRCASSLKSPGQGPLTYEQYFGPGTRLTVT.

The chain links TRBV5-1 to TRBJ2-1; 14 bases match TRBD2. CDR1 is SGHRS, CDR2 YFSETQ, per germline. CDR3 length: 15 amino acids. With V trimmed by 4 bases and J by 7 bases, 4 bases remained unmatched. The CDR3 DNA reads as TGCGCCAGCAGCGCGGGACTAGCGGGAGCAAATGAGCAGTTCTTC. This codes for CASSAGLAGANEQFF.

This clonotype was seen just once. The V and J genes are TRBV20-1 and TRBJ2-1; D is unresolved. This CDR3 region has 14 residues. Germline V lookup: CDR1 DFQATT, CDR2 SNEGSKA (reference sequence). V was pared by 5 bases and J by 2 bases, with 13 bases between. Here the CDR3 reads CSARSPPPYNEQFF. DNA of the CDR3: TGCAGTGCTCGTTCCCCTCCACCCTACAATGAGCAGTTCTTC.

The rearrangement links TRBV6-6 to TRBJ1-2, with D unclear. Trimming removed 2 bases at V and 2 bases at J, with 6 bases between. This CDR3 has 13 residues. CDR1 MNHNY and CDR2 SVGAGI come from the germline V gene (reference sequence). The chain's CDR3 is CASSYGRNYGYTF. The CDR3 DNA reads TGTGCCAGCAGTTACGGCAGGAACTATGGCTACACCTTC.

The chain carries TRBV11-2 and TRBJ2-7; TRBD2 might be the D (5 bases). The CDR3 spans 14 residues. Germline V gene data show CDR1 as SGHAT and CDR2 as FQNNGV. The V end lost 8 bases, the J end lost 3 bases, and 17 bases lay between the germline ends. Written as DNA, the CDR3 is TGTGCCAGCTCCCGGGGTCTTAGCGACTACGAGCAGTACTTC. Its translation: CASSRGLSDYEQYF.

The J gene is TRBJ1-5, the V gene TRBV20-1; a weak D match, TRBD1 (5 bases). Trimming took off 3 bases at V and 0 bases at J, with 21 bases between the two ends. This CDR3 has 18 amino acids. The germline CDR1 and CDR2 sequences are DFQATT and SNEGSKA (reference sequence). This CDR3 reads CSASTWGSTLDSNQPQHF. The CDR3 DNA reads as TGCAGTGCTAGTACCTGGGGGTCGACCCTGGATAGCAATCAGCCCCAGCATTTT.

The chain is built from TRBV5-4 and TRBJ2-7; 11 nucleotides line up with TRBD2. The germline V gene encodes CDR1 SGHNT and CDR2 YYREEE (reference sequence). The CDR3 consists of 15 residues. The V segment lost 4 bases and the J segment 5 bases; nucleotides outside the gene matches: 8. The CDR3 nucleotides are TGTGCCAGCAGCCTCGAGACTAGCGGGATAAACGAGCAGTACTTC. Translating gives CASSLETSGINEQYF.

CDR3 sequence reads: CASSYIQGTQETQYF. The CDR3 DNA is TGTGCCAGCAGTTACATACAGGGGACCCAAGAGACCCAGTACTTC. The chain has TRBV6-6 and TRBJ2-5; 7 bases align to TRBD1. Germline CDR1 is MNHNY and CDR2 is SVGAGI (reference sequence). V dropped 2 bases and J dropped 1; count of bases not matched to a gene: 4. The CDR3 is 15 amino acids.

The V gene is TRBV6-6, the J gene TRBJ1-5; D uncertain. With 7 bases removed from V and 5 bases from J, the gap between germline ends came to 12 bases. Germline V gene data show CDR1 as MNHNY and CDR2 as SVGAGI (reference sequence). This CDR3 spans 13 amino acids. CDR3 DNA: TGTGCCAGCACCTCGAACATATATCAGCCCCAGCATTTT. This codes for CASTSNIYQPQHF.

The genes are TRBV30 and TRBJ2-7; TRBD1 is a possible D gene (6 bases). This CDR3 has 14 residues. Trimming stripped 4 bases from V and 0 bases from J, with 13 bases between. Germline assignment: CDR1 GTSNPN and CDR2 SVGIG (reference sequence). CDR3 in amino acids: CAWNQGYLSYEQYF. CDR3 nucleotides: TGTGCCTGGAATCAGGGGTACCTCTCCTACGAGCAGTACTTC.

The rearrangement joins TRBV5-1 to TRBJ2-5, with 8 bases lining up with TRBD2. The germline V gene encodes CDR1 SGHRS and CDR2 YFSETQ. The CDR3 contains 15 residues. V shed 4 bases and J 5 bases; nucleotides not matched to a gene: 10. CDR3 in DNA: TGCGCCAGCAGCCCTGCGGGACTAGGGGGTGAGACCCAGTACTTC. It codes for CASSPAGLGGETQYF.

Regarding this clonotype: The CDR3 ends on some other residue instead of the conserved phenylalanine or tryptophan, so this is likely a read error. The DNA is omitted, as the CDR3 cannot be located on it reliably, and the CDR3 follows TCRdb's listing. The rearrangement uses TRBV2 and TRBJ2-1; the tabulated D call, TRBD2, remains unverified against the DNA. Germline CDR1 and CDR2: SNHLY and FYNNEI. The CDR3 comprises 14 residues, both ends counted. CDR3 residues: CASSAFGTSGSKLI.